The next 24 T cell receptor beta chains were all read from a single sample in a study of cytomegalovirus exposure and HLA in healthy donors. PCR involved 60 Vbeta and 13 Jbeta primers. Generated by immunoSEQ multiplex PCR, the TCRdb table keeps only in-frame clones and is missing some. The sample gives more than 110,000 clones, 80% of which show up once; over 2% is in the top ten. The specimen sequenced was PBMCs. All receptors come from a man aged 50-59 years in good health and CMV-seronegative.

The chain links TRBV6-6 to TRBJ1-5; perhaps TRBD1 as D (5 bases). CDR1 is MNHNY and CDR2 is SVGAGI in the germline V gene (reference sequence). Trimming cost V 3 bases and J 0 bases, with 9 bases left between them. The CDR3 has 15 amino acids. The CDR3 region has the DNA TGTGCCAGCAGTTATATCAGGGATAGCAATCAGCCCCAGCATTTT. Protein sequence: CASSYIRDSNQPQHF.

For the CDR3, the DNA is TGCGCCAGCAGCTCGGGACAGGGATTGAACACTGAAGCTTTCTTT. This gives the protein CASSSGQGLNTEAFF. The rearrangement joins TRBV5-1 to TRBJ1-1; 9 positions agree with TRBD1. V shed 3 bases, J shed 0 bases, and the junction held 3 bases outside the gene matches. Germline lookup yields CDR1 SGHRS and CDR2 YFSETQ. CDR3 length: 15 residues.

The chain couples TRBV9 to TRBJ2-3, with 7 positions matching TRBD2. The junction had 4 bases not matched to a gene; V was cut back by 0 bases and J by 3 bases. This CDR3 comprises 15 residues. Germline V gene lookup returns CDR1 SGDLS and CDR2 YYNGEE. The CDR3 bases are TGTGCCAGCAGCGTAGGTGGGGGGGAAACAGATACGCAGTATTTT. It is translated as CASSVGGGETDTQYF.

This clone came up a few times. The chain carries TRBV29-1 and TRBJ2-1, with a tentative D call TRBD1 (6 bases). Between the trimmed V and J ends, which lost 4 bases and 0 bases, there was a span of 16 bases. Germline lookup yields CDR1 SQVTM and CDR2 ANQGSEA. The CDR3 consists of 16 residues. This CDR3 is CSVAWDTMSSYNEQFF. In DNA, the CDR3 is TGCAGCGTTGCTTGGGACACCATGAGCTCCTACAATGAGCAGTTCTTC.

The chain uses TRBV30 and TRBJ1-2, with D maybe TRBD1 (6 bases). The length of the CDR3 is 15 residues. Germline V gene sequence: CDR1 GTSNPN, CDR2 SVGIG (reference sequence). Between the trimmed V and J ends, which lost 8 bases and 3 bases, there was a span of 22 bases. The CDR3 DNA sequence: TGTGCCCTGACCCCCTTAGGGGGGGAGGACTATGGCTACACCTTC. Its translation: CALTPLGGEDYGYTF. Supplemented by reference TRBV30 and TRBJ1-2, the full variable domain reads SQTIHQWPATLVQPVGSPLSLECTVEGTSNPNLYWYRQAAGRGLQLLFYSVGIGQISSEVPQNLSASRPQDRQFILSSKKLLLSDSGFYLCALTPLGGEDYGYTFGSGTRLTVV.

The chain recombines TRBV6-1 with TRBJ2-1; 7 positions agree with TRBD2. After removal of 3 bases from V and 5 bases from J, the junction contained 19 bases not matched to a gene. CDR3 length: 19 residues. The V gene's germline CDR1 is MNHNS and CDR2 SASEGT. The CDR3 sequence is CASSEGGWGSLPNDNEQFF. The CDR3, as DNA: TGTGCCAGCAGTGAGGGGGGGTGGGGGTCCCTTCCAAACGACAATGAGCAGTTCTTC.

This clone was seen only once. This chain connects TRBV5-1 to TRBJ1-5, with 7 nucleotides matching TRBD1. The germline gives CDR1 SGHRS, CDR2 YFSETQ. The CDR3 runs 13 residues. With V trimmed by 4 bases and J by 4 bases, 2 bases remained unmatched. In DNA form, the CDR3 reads TGCGCCAGCAGCCCGGGACAGAATCAGCCCCAGCATTTT. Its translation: CASSPGQNQPQHF.

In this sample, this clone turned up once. The CDR3 protein is CAWTQGGQPQHF. DNA for the CDR3: TGTGCCTGGACACAGGGGGGTCAGCCCCAGCATTTT. This chain joins TRBV30 and TRBJ1-5; 8 bases map to TRBD1. There are 12 residues in the CDR3. CDR1 GTSNPN and CDR2 SVGIG come from the germline V gene (reference sequence). The V and J ends lost 4 bases and 6 bases, in that order; junction bases with no gene match: 2. The whole variable domain, filled in from reference TRBV30 and TRBJ1-5, reads SQTIHQWPATLVQPVGSPLSLECTVEGTSNPNLYWYRQAAGRGLQLLFYSVGIGQISSEVPQNLSASRPQDRQFILSSKKLLLSDSGFYLCAWTQGGQPQHFGDGTRLSIL.

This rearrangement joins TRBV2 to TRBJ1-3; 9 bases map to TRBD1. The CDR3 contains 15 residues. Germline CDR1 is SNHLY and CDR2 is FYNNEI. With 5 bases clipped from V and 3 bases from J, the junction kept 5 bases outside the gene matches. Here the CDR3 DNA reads TGTGCCAGCAGTACGGGACAGGGCGTTGGAAACACCATATATTTT. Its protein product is CASSTGQGVGNTIYF.

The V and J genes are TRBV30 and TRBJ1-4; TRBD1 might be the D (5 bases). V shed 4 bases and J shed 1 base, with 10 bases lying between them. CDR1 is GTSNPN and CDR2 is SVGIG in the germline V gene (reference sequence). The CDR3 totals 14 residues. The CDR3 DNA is TGTGCCTGGAACCTAGGGGTAACTAATGAAAAACTGTTTTTT. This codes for CAWNLGVTNEKLFF.

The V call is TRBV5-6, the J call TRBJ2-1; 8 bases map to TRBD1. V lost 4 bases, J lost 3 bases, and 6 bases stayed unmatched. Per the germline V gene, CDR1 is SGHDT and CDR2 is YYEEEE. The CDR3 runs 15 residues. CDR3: CASSEDRDYYNEQFF. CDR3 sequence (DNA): TGTGCCAGCAGCGAGGACAGGGATTACTACAATGAGCAGTTCTTC.

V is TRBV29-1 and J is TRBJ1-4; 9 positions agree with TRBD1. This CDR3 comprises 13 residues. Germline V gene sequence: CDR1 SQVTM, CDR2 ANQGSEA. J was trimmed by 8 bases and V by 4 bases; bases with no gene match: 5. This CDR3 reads CSVAGQGGEKLFF. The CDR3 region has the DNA TGCAGCGTTGCGGGACAGGGTGGAGAAAAACTGTTTTTT.

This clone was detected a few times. The CDR3 DNA sequence: TGTGCCAGCAGAACCTCTTGGACAGGGAACACTGAAGCTTTCTTT. It translates to CASRTSWTGNTEAFF. The chain uses TRBV6-5 and TRBJ1-1; 7 positions agree with TRBD1. The germline V gene encodes CDR1 MNHEY and CDR2 SVGAGI. The CDR3 is made up of 15 amino acids. The junction had 8 bases not matched to a gene; V was cut back by 6 bases and J by 1 base.

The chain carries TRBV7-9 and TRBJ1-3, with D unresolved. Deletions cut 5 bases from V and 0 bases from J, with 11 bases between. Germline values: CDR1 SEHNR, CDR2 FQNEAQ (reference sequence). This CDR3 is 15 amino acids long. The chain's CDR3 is CASSPSRSSGNTIYF. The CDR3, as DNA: TGTGCCAGCAGCCCGAGTAGGAGCTCTGGAAACACCATATATTTT.

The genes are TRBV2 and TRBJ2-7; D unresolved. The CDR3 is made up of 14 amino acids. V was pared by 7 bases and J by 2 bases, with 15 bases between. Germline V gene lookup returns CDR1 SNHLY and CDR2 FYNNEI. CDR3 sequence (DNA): TGTGCCAGCACCCCCGGCCAGGAACCCTACGAGCAGTACTTC. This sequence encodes CASTPGQEPYEQYF.

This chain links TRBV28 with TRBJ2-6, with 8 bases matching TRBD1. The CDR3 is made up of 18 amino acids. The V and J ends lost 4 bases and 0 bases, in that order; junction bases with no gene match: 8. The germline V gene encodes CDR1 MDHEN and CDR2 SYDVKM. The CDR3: CASSSGTGSISGANVLTF. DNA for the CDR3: TGTGCCAGCAGTTCGGGGACAGGTAGCATCTCTGGGGCCAACGTCCTGACTTTC. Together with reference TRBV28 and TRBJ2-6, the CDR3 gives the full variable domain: DVKVTQSSRYLVKRTGEKVFLECVQDMDHENMFWYRQDPGLGLRLIYFSYDVKMKEKGDIPEGYSVSREKKERFSLILESASTNQTSMYLCASSSGTGSISGANVLTFGAGSRLTVL.

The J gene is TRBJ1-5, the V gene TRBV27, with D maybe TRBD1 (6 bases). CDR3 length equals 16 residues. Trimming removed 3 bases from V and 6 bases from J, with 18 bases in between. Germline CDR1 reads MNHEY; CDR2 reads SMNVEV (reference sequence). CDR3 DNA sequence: TGTGCCAGCAGTTTGGTCGCGGGGGCCGGGTTTCAGCCCCAGCATTTT. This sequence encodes CASSLVAGAGFQPQHF.

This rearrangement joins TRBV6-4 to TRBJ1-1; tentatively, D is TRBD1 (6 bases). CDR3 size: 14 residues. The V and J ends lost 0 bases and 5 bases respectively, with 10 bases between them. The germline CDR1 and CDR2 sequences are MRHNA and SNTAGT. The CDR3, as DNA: TGTGCCAGCAGTGACTCGAGCAGGGGAACTGAAGCTTTCTTT. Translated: CASSDSSRGTEAFF.

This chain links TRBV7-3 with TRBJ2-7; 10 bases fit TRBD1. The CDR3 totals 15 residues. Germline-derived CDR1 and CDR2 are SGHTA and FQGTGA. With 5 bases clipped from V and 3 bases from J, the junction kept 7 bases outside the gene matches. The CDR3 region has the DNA TGTGCCAGCAGCCCCGGACAGGGGGGATTCTACGAGCAGTACTTC. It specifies CASSPGQGGFYEQYF.

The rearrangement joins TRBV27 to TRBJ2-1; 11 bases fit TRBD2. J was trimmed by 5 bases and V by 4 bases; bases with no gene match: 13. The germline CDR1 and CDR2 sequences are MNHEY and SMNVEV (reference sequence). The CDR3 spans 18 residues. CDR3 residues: CASSSSIFGTSGNNEQFF. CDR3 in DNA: TGTGCCAGCAGTTCTTCAATCTTCGGGACTAGCGGAAACAATGAGCAGTTCTTC.

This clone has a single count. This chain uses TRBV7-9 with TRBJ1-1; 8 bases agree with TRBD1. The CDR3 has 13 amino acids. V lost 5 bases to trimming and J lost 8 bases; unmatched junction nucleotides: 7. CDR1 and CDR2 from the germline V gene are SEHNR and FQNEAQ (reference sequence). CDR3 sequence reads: CASSPGQGLEAFF. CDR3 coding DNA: TGTGCCAGCAGCCCAGGACAGGGTTTAGAAGCTTTCTTT.

CDR3 DNA sequence: TGTGCCAGCAGTGAAGAAAGCGGGGGGGCGTACGAGCAGTACTTC. Its protein is CASSEESGGAYEQYF. The chain is built from TRBV2 and TRBJ2-7; 10 positions agree with TRBD2. V was clipped by 1 base and J by 4 bases; unmatched bases: 4. This CDR3 is 15 amino acids long. The germline gives CDR1 SNHLY, CDR2 FYNNEI.

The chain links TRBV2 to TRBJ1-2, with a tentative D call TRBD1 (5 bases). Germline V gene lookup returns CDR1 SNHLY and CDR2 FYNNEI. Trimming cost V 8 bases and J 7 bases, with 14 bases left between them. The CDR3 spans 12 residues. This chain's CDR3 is CASRRGGTGYTF. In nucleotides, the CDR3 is TGTGCCAGCCGACGGGGAGGGACTGGCTACACCTTC.

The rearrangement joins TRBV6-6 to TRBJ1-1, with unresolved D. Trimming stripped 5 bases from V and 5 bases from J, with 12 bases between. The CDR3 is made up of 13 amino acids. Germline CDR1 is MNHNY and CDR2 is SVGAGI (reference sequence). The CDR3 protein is CASSGREGTEAFF. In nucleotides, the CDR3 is TGTGCCAGCAGTGGCAGAGAGGGTACTGAAGCTTTCTTT.